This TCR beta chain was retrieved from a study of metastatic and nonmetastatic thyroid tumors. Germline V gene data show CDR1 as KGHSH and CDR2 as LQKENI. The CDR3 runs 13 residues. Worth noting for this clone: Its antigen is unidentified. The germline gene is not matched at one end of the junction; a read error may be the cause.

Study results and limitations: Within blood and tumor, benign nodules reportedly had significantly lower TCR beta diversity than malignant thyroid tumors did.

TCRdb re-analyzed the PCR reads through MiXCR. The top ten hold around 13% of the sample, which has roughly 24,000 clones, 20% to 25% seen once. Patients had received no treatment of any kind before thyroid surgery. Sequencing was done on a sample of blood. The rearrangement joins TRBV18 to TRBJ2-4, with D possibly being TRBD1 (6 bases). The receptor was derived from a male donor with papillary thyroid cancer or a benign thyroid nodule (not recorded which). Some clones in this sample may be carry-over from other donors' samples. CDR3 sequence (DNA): TGTGCCAGCTCAACGGGACAAAAAAACATTAAGTACTTC. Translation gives CASSTGQKNIKYF.